This T cell receptor beta chain appears in the sequencing data of a study of OX40 agonist ivuxolimab in advanced cancers. Per germline, CDR1 SGHNT and CDR2 YYREEE (reference sequence). The CDR3 is made up of 15 amino acids. V was trimmed by 4 bases and J by 8 bases, leaving 16 bases between them. Researchers took blood at baseline, on cycle 4 day 1, and on cycle 7 day 1. Using immunoSEQ multiplex PCR, the repertoire was profiled, and TCRdb retains in-frame clones only, with some absent. Of about 100,000 clones in the sample, around nine tenths were seen once. This receptor was taken from an adult with an advanced solid tumor such as melanoma, head and neck, liver or kidney cancer. The sequences come from CD4+ or CD8+ T cells sorted from blood, collected in a trial of the OX40 agonist ivuxolimab. The chain joins TRBV5-4 to TRBJ1-6; D is unresolved. The CDR3 reads CASSQYTRVDSPLHF. CDR3 DNA sequence: TGTGCCAGCAGCCAGTACACACGGGTAGATTCACCCCTCCACTTT.